Below, 27 T cell receptor beta chains from the same sample are listed, as sequenced in a study of blood T cell repertoires in COVID-19. Assay used: immunoSEQ multiplex PCR; TCRdb lists only in-frame clones, some missing. The table has 70,000 to 80,000 clones, about 90% seen once. Sequencing was carried out using peripheral blood. These receptors were obtained from an elderly man in a cohort sampled during active COVID-19.

The chain couples TRBV21-1 to TRBJ1-4; the D segment call TRBD1 is taken from the table without a DNA check. TRBV21-1 is a pseudogene locus. The CDR3 spans 20 residues. The CDR3 DNA sequence: TGTGCCAGCAGCAAAACCGCAGGACAGGGGGCCCACGCAACTAATGAAAAACTGTTTTTT. It is translated as CASSKTAGQGAHATNEKLFF.

The J gene is TRBJ1-3, the V gene TRBV2, with D perhaps matching TRBD1 (5 bases). V lost 1 base and J lost 3, with 10 bases in between. Germline assignment: CDR1 SNHLY and CDR2 FYNNEI. The CDR3 extends over 15 amino acids. The CDR3, as DNA: TGTGCCAGCAGTGAAGTCGGGGGTGGTGGAAACACCATATATTTT. Its protein product is CASSEVGGGGNTIYF.

This clone was recorded once. This chain uses TRBV5-1 with TRBJ2-5; a possible D gene is TRBD1 (7 bases). Trimming took 3 bases from V and 5 from J, leaving 14 bases between them. The CDR3 extends over 14 amino acids. In germline, CDR1 is SGHRS, CDR2 YFSETQ. CDR3 in amino acids: CASSSQGGRETQYF. The CDR3, as DNA: TGCGCCAGCAGCTCGCAGGGGGGCAGGGAGACCCAGTACTTC.

The CDR3, as DNA: TGTGCCAGCAGCCAGGCGGGGCGGGAGACCCAGTACTTC. This codes for CASSQAGRETQYF. The V gene is TRBV3-1 (or the pseudogene TRBV3-2), the J gene TRBJ2-5; maybe TRBD2 (6 bases). Between the trimmed V and J ends, which lost 3 bases and 5 bases, there was a span of 10 bases. Germline values: CDR1 LGHDT, CDR2 YNNKEL (reference sequence). The CDR3 sequence is 13 residues long.

This clone was found a few times. J is TRBJ1-2 and V is TRBV7-8, with a weak D call TRBD1 (6 bases). Trimming took 0 bases from V and 7 from J, leaving 15 bases between them. CDR1 and CDR2 (germline): SGHVS, FQNEAQ. This CDR3 comprises 15 residues. The CDR3 sequence is CASSLAPRGMGGYTF. In DNA form, the CDR3 reads TGTGCCAGCAGCTTAGCACCCAGGGGTATGGGTGGCTACACCTTC.

V usage is TRBV7-2 and J usage is TRBJ2-5; D may be TRBD1 (6 bases). This CDR3 is built from 16 residues. V was trimmed by 1 base and J by 4 bases, leaving 16 bases between them. In germline, CDR1 is SGHTA, CDR2 FQGNSA. The CDR3 loop is CASSLVWQGIGETQYF. The CDR3, as DNA: TGTGCCAGCAGCTTAGTCTGGCAGGGGATTGGAGAGACCCAGTACTTC.

The count of this clone is one. The chain carries TRBV15 and TRBJ2-2, with D hard to call. V lost 3 bases, J lost 3 bases, and 14 bases lay in between. The CDR3 sequence is 16 residues long. Germline-derived CDR1 and CDR2 are LNHNV and YYDKDF (reference sequence). The CDR3 DNA follows: TGTGCCACCAGCAGGAGTAGTAAGTTCGACACCGGGGAGCTGTTTTTT. Translation gives CATSRSSKFDTGELFF. Variable domain in full (rest from reference TRBV15 and TRBJ2-2): DAMVIQNPRYQVTQFGKPVTLSCSQTLNHNVMYWYQQKSSQAPKLLFHYYDKDFNNEADTPDNFQSRRPNTSFCFLDIRSPGLGDTAMYLCATSRSSKFDTGELFFGEGSRLTVL.

The chain is built from TRBV19 and TRBJ2-7; TRBD1 aligns across 9 bases. V shed 1 base, J shed 2 bases, and the junction held 3 bases outside the gene matches. Germline V lookup: CDR1 LNHDA, CDR2 SQIVND (reference sequence). The length of the CDR3 is 15 residues. This chain's CDR3 is CASSIGHRGPYEQYF. In nucleotides, the CDR3 is TGTGCCAGTAGTATAGGTCACAGGGGGCCCTACGAGCAGTACTTC.

This chain uses TRBV5-1 with TRBJ1-4; 8 bases match TRBD1. CDR3 length: 16 amino acids. Trimming removed 4 bases from V and 8 bases from J; junction bases left unmatched: 13. Per the germline V gene, CDR1 is SGHRS and CDR2 is YFSETQ. CDR3 sequence: CASSPTGDRDGEKLFF. CDR3 DNA sequence: TGCGCCAGCAGCCCGACAGGGGACCGGGATGGGGAAAAACTGTTTTTT.

The rearrangement uses TRBV4-2 and TRBJ2-2, with 11 nucleotides matching TRBD2. This CDR3 has 16 amino acids. The germline gives CDR1 LGHNA, CDR2 YNFKEQ. V shed 7 bases and J 5 bases; nucleotides not matched to a gene: 9. CDR3 amino acids: CASNGASGGLTGELFF. The CDR3 bases are TGTGCCAGCAACGGGGCTAGCGGGGGGTTAACCGGGGAGCTGTTTTTT.

The V call is TRBV29-1, the J call TRBJ1-5; 11 nucleotides line up with TRBD1. Germline trimming cut 6 bases from V and 4 bases from J; bases unmatched to any gene: 11. Germline CDR1 reads SQVTM; CDR2 reads ANQGSEA. The CDR3 spans 16 residues. The CDR3 sequence is CSVKLQGQGDNQPQHF. Here the CDR3 DNA reads TGCAGCGTCAAGCTCCAGGGACAGGGGGATAATCAGCCCCAGCATTTT. Filled out from reference TRBV29-1 and TRBJ1-5, the complete variable domain reads SAVISQKPSRDICQRGTSLTIQCQVDSQVTMMFWYRQQPGQSLTLIATANQGSEATYESGFVIDKFPISRPNLTFSTLTVSNMSPEDSSIYLCSVKLQGQGDNQPQHFGDGTRLSIL.

V is TRBV4-2 and J is TRBJ1-4; D is undetermined. Germline values: CDR1 LGHNA, CDR2 YNFKEQ. V lost 4 bases and J lost 8, with 20 bases in between. The CDR3 runs to 16 residues. DNA of the CDR3: TGTGCCAGCAGCCCGGTCGAAAGCGGCGCATGGGAAAAACTGTTTTTT. This codes for CASSPVESGAWEKLFF.

The gene calls are TRBV5-4 and TRBJ1-1; the D gene is possibly TRBD1 (6 bases). Germline V gene sequence: CDR1 SGHNT, CDR2 YYREEE (reference sequence). The CDR3 sequence is 14 residues long. V lost 5 bases, J lost 1 base, and 12 bases lay in between. The CDR3 bases are TGTGCCAGCAGAGAACAGGGACAGAACACTGAAGCTTTCTTT. This encodes CASREQGQNTEAFF.

As for this clone: The conserved closing phenylalanine or tryptophan is absent in this CDR3, likely reflecting a read error. Because the CDR3's place on the DNA is in doubt, the DNA is left out and the CDR3 is given as listed by TCRdb. The chain employs TRBV29-1 and TRBJ1-2; whether TRBD1, the table's D call, matches the DNA was not checked. The CDR3 adds up to 13 amino acids, both ends counted. Germline assignment: CDR1 SQVTM and CDR2 ANQGSEA. CDR3: CSVEGGQARLAAL.

The chain links TRBV12-3 or TRBV12-4 to TRBJ2-5; 8 positions agree with TRBD1. This CDR3 has 13 residues. V lost 6 bases, J lost 5 bases, and 5 bases stayed unmatched. CDR3 DNA: TGTGCCAGCAGCACACAGGGGGTCGAGACCCAGTACTTC. Amino acids: CASSTQGVETQYF.

This chain connects TRBV28 to TRBJ1-6, with TRBD1 as a possible D gene (6 bases). From germline, CDR1 is MDHEN and CDR2 SYDVKM. The CDR3 is 16 residues long. The V end lost 4 bases, the J end lost 2 bases, and 12 bases lay between the germline ends. Here the CDR3 DNA reads TGTGCCAGCAGTTCAGGACAGCTCGCCTATAATTCACCCCTCCACTTT. As protein: CASSSGQLAYNSPLHF.

J is TRBJ1-2 and V is TRBV6-5; possible D gene TRBD1, 5 bases. This CDR3 is 15 amino acids long. The V gene lost 2 bases and the J gene lost 3 bases, with 13 bases spanning the gap. Germline V gives CDR1 MNHEY, CDR2 SVGAGI. The CDR3 DNA follows: TGTGCCAGCAGTTACGATCCAGGGAGGGACTATGGCTACACCTTC. It encodes CASSYDPGRDYGYTF.

This chain joins TRBV20-1 and TRBJ2-1; the D is unclear. V lost 3 bases to trimming and J lost 2 bases, with 11 bases between them. Germline values: CDR1 DFQATT, CDR2 SNEGSKA (reference sequence). CDR3 size: 14 residues. Here the CDR3 reads CSASLAVTYNEQFF. The CDR3 bases are TGCAGTGCTAGTTTGGCGGTGACCTACAATGAGCAGTTCTTC.

The chain links TRBV19 to TRBJ1-5; no firm D call. V lost 0 bases and J 11 bases, leaving 14 bases between the germline ends. The CDR3 consists of 14 residues. Per germline, CDR1 LNHDA and CDR2 SQIVND (reference sequence). The CDR3 loop reads CASSIEGSSGAQHF. The CDR3 DNA sequence: TGTGCCAGTAGTATAGAGGGCAGTTCCGGGGCCCAGCATTTT.

The chain recombines TRBV19 with TRBJ1-1; D uncertain. There are 15 residues in the CDR3. Per germline, CDR1 LNHDA and CDR2 SQIVND (reference sequence). Trimming pared 4 bases from V and 4 bases from J, leaving 16 bases between. This CDR3 is CASSTLNLPRTEAFF. The CDR3 DNA sequence: TGTGCCAGTAGTACGTTGAACTTACCGCGCACTGAAGCTTTCTTT. The variable domain in full, completed from reference TRBV19 and TRBJ1-1, reads DGGITQSPKYLFRKEGQNVTLSCEQNLNHDAMYWYRQDPGQGLRLIYYSQIVNDFQKGDIAEGYSVSREKKESFPLTVTSAQKNPTAFYLCASSTLNLPRTEAFFGQGTRLTVV.

The genes are TRBV15 and TRBJ2-2; tentatively, D is TRBD1 (6 bases). V lost 3 bases and J lost 4, with 9 bases in between. Germline loops: CDR1 LNHNV, CDR2 YYDKDF (reference sequence). The CDR3 contains 14 residues. The CDR3 sequence: CATSRQGSTGELFF. CDR3 sequence (DNA): TGTGCCACCAGCAGGCAGGGGAGCACCGGGGAGCTGTTTTTT.

This clone was counted only a few times. The gene calls are TRBV7-9 and TRBJ2-2, with D perhaps TRBD2 (6 bases). V was pared by 5 bases and J by 4 bases, with 23 bases between. CDR1 SEHNR and CDR2 FQNEAQ come from the germline V gene (reference sequence). The CDR3 spans 18 residues. DNA of the CDR3: TGTGCCAGCAGCCCTCCGGGATCCGCGGGGCTAGGCACCGGGGAGCTGTTTTTT. This gives the protein CASSPPGSAGLGTGELFF.

This clone has just a few counts. CDR3 protein: CASSRRRALGTDTQYF. The CDR3 bases are TGTGCCAGCAGCCGGAGGAGAGCTCTGGGCACAGATACGCAGTATTTT. This chain uses TRBV3-1 (or the pseudogene TRBV3-2) with TRBJ2-3, with a tentative D call TRBD2 (5 bases). Trimming cost V 4 bases and J 1 base, with 15 bases left between them. This CDR3 has 16 residues. Germline-derived CDR1 and CDR2 are LGHDT and YNNKEL (reference sequence).

The V and J genes are TRBV19 and TRBJ1-5, with TRBD1 identical over 10 bases. V lost 4 bases and J lost 7; bases outside the gene matches: 4. Germline CDR1 LNHDA, CDR2 SQIVND (reference sequence). This CDR3 contains 14 residues. The CDR3 DNA follows: TGTGCCAGTAGTACGGACAGGGGGGGGCAGCCCCAGCATTTT. Translation: CASSTDRGGQPQHF.

A few counts support this clone. The CDR3 sequence is CAWSVLWVQPQHF. The CDR3 DNA is TGTGCCTGGAGTGTACTATGGGTTCAGCCCCAGCATTTT. The chain joins TRBV30 to TRBJ1-5; D not resolved. Between the trimmed V and J ends, which lost 0 bases and 6 bases, there was a span of 9 bases. Germline CDR1 GTSNPN, CDR2 SVGIG (reference sequence). The CDR3 length is 13 residues.

V gene TRBV7-2 combines with J gene TRBJ2-1; D call uncertain. Trimming stripped 0 bases from V and 8 bases from J, with 11 bases between. CDR1 and CDR2 from the germline V gene are SGHTA and FQGNSA. The length of the CDR3 is 14 residues. CDR3 protein: CASSLALTFDEQFF. The CDR3 bases are TGTGCCAGCAGCTTAGCGCTAACTTTCGATGAGCAGTTCTTC. The variable domain in full, completed from reference TRBV7-2 and TRBJ2-1, reads GAGVSQSPSNKVTEKGKDVELRCDPISGHTALYWYRQSLGQGLEFLIYFQGNSAPDKSGLPSDRFSAERTGGSVSTLTIQRTQQEDSAVYLCASSLALTFDEQFFGPGTRLTVL.

The chain couples TRBV7-7 to TRBJ1-4, with 11 bases fitting TRBD1. The CDR3 spans 15 residues. The germline gives CDR1 SSHAT, CDR2 FNYEAQ (reference sequence). J lost 7 bases, V lost 5 bases, and 6 bases had no gene match. The CDR3 region has the DNA TGTGCCAGCAGCCGGACAGGGGGCGCGGGTGAAAAACTGTTTTTT. Amino acids: CASSRTGGAGEKLFF.